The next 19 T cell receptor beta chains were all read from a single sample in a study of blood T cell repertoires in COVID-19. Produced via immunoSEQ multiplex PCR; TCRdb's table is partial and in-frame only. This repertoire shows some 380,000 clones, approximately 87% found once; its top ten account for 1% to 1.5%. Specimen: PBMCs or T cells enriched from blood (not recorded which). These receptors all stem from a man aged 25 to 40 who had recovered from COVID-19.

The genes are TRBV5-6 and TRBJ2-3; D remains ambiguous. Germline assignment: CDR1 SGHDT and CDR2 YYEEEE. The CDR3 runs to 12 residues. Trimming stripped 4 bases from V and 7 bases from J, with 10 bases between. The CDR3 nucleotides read TGTGCCAGCAGCATACCGAGGAATACGCAGTATTTT. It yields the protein CASSIPRNTQYF.

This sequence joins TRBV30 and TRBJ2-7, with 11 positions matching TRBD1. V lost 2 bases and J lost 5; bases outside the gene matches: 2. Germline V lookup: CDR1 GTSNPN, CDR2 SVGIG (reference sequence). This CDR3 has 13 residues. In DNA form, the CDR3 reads TGTGCCTGGAGTTGGACAGGGGGCAACGAGCAGTACTTC. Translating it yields CAWSWTGGNEQYF.

CDR3 sequence: CASTPISGLKETQYF. CDR3 DNA sequence: TGTGCCAGCACCCCAATTTCGGGACTGAAAGAGACCCAGTACTTC. The gene calls are TRBV6-5 and TRBJ2-5; TRBD2 might be the D (6 bases). Germline V gene data show CDR1 as MNHEY and CDR2 as SVGAGI. Trimming left V 7 bases short and J 3 bases short, with 18 bases between. The CDR3 extends over 15 amino acids.

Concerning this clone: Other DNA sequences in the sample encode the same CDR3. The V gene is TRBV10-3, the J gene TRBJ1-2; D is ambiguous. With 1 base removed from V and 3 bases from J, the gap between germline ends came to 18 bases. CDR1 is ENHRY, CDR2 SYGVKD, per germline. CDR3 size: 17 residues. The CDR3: CAISEWTPRQEDYGYTF. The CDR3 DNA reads TGTGCCATCAGTGAGTGGACCCCACGCCAGGAGGACTATGGCTACACCTTC.

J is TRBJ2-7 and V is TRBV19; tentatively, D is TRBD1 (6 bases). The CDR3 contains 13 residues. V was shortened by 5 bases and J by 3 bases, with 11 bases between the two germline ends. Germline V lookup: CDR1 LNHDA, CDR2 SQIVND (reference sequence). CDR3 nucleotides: TGTGCCAGTAGTGCCCTCAGGGGCTACGAGCAGTACTTC. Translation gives CASSALRGYEQYF.

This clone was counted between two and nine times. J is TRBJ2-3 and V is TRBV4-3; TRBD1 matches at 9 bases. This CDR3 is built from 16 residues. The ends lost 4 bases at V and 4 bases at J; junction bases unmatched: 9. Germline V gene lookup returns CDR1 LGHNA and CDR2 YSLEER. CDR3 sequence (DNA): TGCGCCAGCAGCCTAAACACCGGGACAGGGTCAGATACGCAGTATTTT. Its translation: CASSLNTGTGSDTQYF.

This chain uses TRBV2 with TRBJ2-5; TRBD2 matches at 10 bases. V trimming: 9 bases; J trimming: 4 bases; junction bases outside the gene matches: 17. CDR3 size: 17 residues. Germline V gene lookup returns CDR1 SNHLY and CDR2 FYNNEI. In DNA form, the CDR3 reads TGTGCCAGGGGAAATCTCTTAGCGGGGGGCCGAAGAGAGACCCAGTACTTC. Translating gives CARGNLLAGGRRETQYF.

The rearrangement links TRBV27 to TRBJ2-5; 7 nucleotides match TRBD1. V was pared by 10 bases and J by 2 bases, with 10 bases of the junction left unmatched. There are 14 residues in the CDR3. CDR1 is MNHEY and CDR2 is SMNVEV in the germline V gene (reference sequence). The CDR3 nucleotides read TGTGCCACCAGACAGGGTTTCGGGCAAGAGACCCAGTACTTC. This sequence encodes CATRQGFGQETQYF.

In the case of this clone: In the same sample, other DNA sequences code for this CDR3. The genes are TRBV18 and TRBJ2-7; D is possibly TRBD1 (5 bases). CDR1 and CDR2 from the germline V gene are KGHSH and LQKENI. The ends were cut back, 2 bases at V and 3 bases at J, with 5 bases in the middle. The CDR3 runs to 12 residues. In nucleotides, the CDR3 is TGTGCCAGCTCACCAGACAGCTACGAGCAGTACTTC. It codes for CASSPDSYEQYF.

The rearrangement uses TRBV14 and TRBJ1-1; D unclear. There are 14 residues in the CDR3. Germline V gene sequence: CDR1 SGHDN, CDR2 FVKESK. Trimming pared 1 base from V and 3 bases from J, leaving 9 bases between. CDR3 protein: CASSQVGGDTEAFF. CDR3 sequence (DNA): TGTGCCAGCAGCCAAGTTGGCGGGGACACTGAAGCTTTCTTT.

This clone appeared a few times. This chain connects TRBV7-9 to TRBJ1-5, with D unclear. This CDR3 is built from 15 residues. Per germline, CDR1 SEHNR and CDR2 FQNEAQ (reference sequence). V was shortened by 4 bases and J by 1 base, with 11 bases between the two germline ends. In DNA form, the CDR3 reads TGTGCCAGCAGCTCAGGACCGGGGAGCAATCAGCCCCAGCATTTT. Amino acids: CASSSGPGSNQPQHF.

The CDR3 region has the DNA TGTGCCAGCAGCCATGAGAGTGCGGGGGAAGCTTTCTTT. The encoded protein is CASSHESAGEAFF. The V gene is TRBV4-2, the J gene TRBJ1-1; D is unresolved. The CDR3 sequence is 13 residues long. V lost 3 bases to trimming and J lost 8 bases, with 13 bases between them. Germline lookup yields CDR1 LGHNA and CDR2 YNFKEQ.

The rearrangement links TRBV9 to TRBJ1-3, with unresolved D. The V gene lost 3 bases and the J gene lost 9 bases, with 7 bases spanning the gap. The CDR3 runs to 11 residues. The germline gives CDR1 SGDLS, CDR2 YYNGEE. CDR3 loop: CASSAPGTIYF. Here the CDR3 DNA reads TGTGCCAGCAGCGCCCCCGGCACCATATATTTT.

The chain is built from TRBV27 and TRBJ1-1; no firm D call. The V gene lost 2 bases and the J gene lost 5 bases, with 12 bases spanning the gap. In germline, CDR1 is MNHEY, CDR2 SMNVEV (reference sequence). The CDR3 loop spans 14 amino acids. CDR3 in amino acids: CASSLVGGDTEAFF. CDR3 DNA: TGTGCCAGCAGTTTAGTCGGCGGGGATACTGAAGCTTTCTTT.

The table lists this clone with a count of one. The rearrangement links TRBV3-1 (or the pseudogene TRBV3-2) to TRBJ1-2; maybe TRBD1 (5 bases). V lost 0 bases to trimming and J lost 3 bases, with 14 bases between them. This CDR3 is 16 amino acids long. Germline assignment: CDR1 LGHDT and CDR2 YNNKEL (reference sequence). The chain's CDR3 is CASSQDRAGRYYGYTF. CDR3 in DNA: TGTGCCAGCAGCCAAGATCGGGCAGGGAGGTACTATGGCTACACCTTC.

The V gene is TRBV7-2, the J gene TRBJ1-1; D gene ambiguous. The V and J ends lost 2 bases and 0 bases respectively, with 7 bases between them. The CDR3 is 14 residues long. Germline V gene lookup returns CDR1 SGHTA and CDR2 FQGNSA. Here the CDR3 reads CASSLNSMNTEAFF. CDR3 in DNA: TGTGCCAGCAGCTTAAACAGCATGAACACTGAAGCTTTCTTT.

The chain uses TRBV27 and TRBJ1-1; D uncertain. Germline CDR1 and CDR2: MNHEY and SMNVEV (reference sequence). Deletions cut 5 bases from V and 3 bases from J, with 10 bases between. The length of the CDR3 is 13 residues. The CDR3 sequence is CASSPTSHTEAFF. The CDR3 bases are TGTGCCAGCAGTCCAACAAGTCACACTGAAGCTTTCTTT.

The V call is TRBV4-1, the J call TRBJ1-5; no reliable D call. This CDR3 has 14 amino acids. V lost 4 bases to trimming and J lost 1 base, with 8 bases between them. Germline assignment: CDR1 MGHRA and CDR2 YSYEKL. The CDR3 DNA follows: TGCGCCAGCAGCCTAGCCTGGAGCAATCAGCCCCAGCATTTT. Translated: CASSLAWSNQPQHF.

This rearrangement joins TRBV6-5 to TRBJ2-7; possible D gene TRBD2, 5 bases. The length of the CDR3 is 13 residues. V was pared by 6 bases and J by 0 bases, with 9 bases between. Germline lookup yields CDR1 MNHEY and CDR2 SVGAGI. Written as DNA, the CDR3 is TGTGCCAGCAGCGGTGGGAGCTCCTACGAGCAGTACTTC. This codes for CASSGGSSYEQYF.